Listed here are 23 T cell receptor beta chains from one sample, sequenced in a study of blood T cell repertoires in COVID-19. Some clones are missing from TCRdb's copy, which holds only in-frame ones; the method was immunoSEQ multiplex PCR. The table includes tens of thousands of clones, around 80% detected once. The material sequenced was peripheral blood. The receptors stem from a man in his sixties with acute or convalescent COVID-19.

The genes are TRBV4-2 and TRBJ2-7; unclear D gene. The V end lost 4 bases, the J end lost 0 bases, and 16 bases lay between the germline ends. Germline CDR1 and CDR2: LGHNA and YNFKEQ. The CDR3 sequence is 16 residues long. CDR3 sequence reads: CASSPDNTSPSYEQYF. The CDR3 nucleotides are TGTGCCAGCAGCCCAGACAATACATCGCCCTCCTACGAGCAGTACTTC.

J is TRBJ2-4 and V is TRBV28; maybe TRBD2 (5 bases). The CDR3 extends over 17 amino acids. The germline gives CDR1 MDHEN, CDR2 SYDVKM. V gave up 2 bases and J gave up 0 bases, with 14 bases separating them. CDR3 coding DNA: TGTGCCAGCAGTTTACGGGTATGGGGAGTAGCCAAAAACATTCAGTACTTC. This codes for CASSLRVWGVAKNIQYF.

The CDR3 nucleotides read TGTGCCACCAGTGGTTCCGGGCAGGGGGCTATTCTGTCCTACGAGCAGTACTTC. Encoded protein: CATSGSGQGAILSYEQYF. The rearrangement joins TRBV24-1 to TRBJ2-7, with 8 bases fitting TRBD1. The CDR3 consists of 18 residues. The germline gives CDR1 KGHDR, CDR2 SFDVKD. The junction had 15 bases not matched to a gene; V was cut back by 5 bases and J by 1 base.

The chain links TRBV28 to TRBJ2-7, with 9 bases identical to TRBD2. The CDR3 sequence is 15 residues long. Germline V CDR1 and CDR2: MDHEN, SYDVKM. Trimming cost V 2 bases and J 4 bases; bases outside gene matches: 6. The CDR3 is CASSLNPLAGYEQYF. The CDR3 bases are TGTGCCAGCAGTTTAAACCCTCTAGCGGGGTACGAGCAGTACTTC.

The J gene is TRBJ2-7, the V gene TRBV6-5, with no clear D. The germline CDR1 and CDR2 sequences are MNHEY and SVGAGI. V was cut by 6 bases and J by 2 bases, with 11 bases left in between. The CDR3 consists of 13 residues. The CDR3 DNA reads as TGTGCCAGCAGATCGGGTTATACCTACGAGCAGTACTTC. The encoded protein is CASRSGYTYEQYF.

The CDR3 coding sequence is TGTGCCAGCAGCTCCCTCCCTGGGGGGGAGCAGTACTTC. Its protein is CASSSLPGGEQYF. The chain carries TRBV5-5 and TRBJ2-7; D possibly corresponds to TRBD2 (6 bases). Trimming shortened V by 3 bases and J by 7 bases, and 14 bases separated the two germline ends. CDR1 and CDR2 (germline): SGHKS, YYEKEE (reference sequence). The CDR3 is 13 amino acids.

This chain uses TRBV11-1 with TRBJ2-7; 11 positions match TRBD1. Germline V lookup: CDR1 SGHAT, CDR2 FQDESV (reference sequence). V dropped 5 bases and J dropped 6; count of bases not matched to a gene: 9. This CDR3 comprises 15 residues. The CDR3 sequence: CASSLRDRGSSEQYV. The CDR3 DNA follows: TGTGCCAGCAGCCTCCGGGACAGGGGGTCGAGCGAGCAGTACGTC.

This chain uses TRBV2 with TRBJ2-7; D is undetermined. The germline V gene has CDR1 SNHLY and CDR2 FYNNEI. The ends were cut back, 6 bases at V and 6 bases at J, with 9 bases in the middle. The CDR3 sequence is 11 residues long. CDR3 sequence: CASSPEVEQYF. In DNA form, the CDR3 reads TGTGCCAGCAGCCCAGAAGTCGAGCAGTACTTC.

This chain connects TRBV6-2 or TRBV6-3 to TRBJ1-5; perhaps TRBD1 as D (5 bases). CDR1 is MNHEY, CDR2 SVGEGT, per germline. The CDR3 runs 18 residues. Trimming pared 3 bases from V and 2 bases from J, leaving 20 bases between. In DNA form, the CDR3 reads TGTGCCAGCAGTTATTCCTTGGGAGGGGCGATTGGCAATCAGCCCCAGCATTTT. Translation: CASSYSLGGAIGNQPQHF.

The gene calls are TRBV28 and TRBJ2-3; D gene uncertain. Germline CDR1 reads MDHEN; CDR2 reads SYDVKM. The CDR3 totals 15 residues. Trimming stripped 3 bases from V and 2 bases from J, with 12 bases between. In DNA form, the CDR3 reads TGTGCCAGCAGTTTGAACAGTCCATTCACAGATACGCAGTATTTT. This encodes CASSLNSPFTDTQYF.

The gene calls are TRBV5-1 and TRBJ2-1, with D maybe TRBD1 (5 bases). The germline V and J ends were trimmed by 5 bases and 7 bases, with 19 bases remaining between them. The CDR3 extends over 15 amino acids. The germline V gene encodes CDR1 SGHRS and CDR2 YFSETQ. CDR3 loop: CASSPVAGLRNEQFF. The DNA for the CDR3 is TGCGCCAGCAGTCCGGTAGCAGGGTTAAGGAATGAGCAGTTCTTC.

In DNA, the CDR3 is TGTGCCAGCAGCCCGGACAGGGTCTCAGATACGCAGTATTTT. Its translation: CASSPDRVSDTQYF. The V and J genes are TRBV11-3 and TRBJ2-3; TRBD1 matches at 8 bases. Germline V gene data show CDR1 as SGHNT and CDR2 as YENEEA. The CDR3 totals 14 residues. J was trimmed by 4 bases and V by 5 bases; bases with no gene match: 5. Using reference TRBV11-3 and TRBJ2-3 for the parts outside the CDR3, the full variable domain is EAGVVQSPRYKIIEKKQPVAFWCNPISGHNTLYWYLQNLGQGPELLIRYENEEAVDDSQLPKDRFSAERLKGVDSTLKIQPAELGDSAVYLCASSPDRVSDTQYFGPGTRLTVL.

The chain carries TRBV5-1 and TRBJ2-3; possibly TRBD2 for D (6 bases). The CDR3 runs to 14 residues. The V end lost 3 bases, the J end lost 3 bases, and 11 bases lay between the germline ends. Germline assignment: CDR1 SGHRS and CDR2 YFSETQ. CDR3 sequence reads: CASSSTSTTDTQYF. Here the CDR3 DNA reads TGCGCCAGCAGCTCGACTAGTACGACAGATACGCAGTATTTT.

The rearrangement uses TRBV28 and TRBJ2-7, with TRBD1 matching over 9 bases. Germline CDR1 reads MDHEN; CDR2 reads SYDVKM. This CDR3 region has 15 residues. Trimming removed 1 base from V and 5 bases from J; junction bases left unmatched: 6. The CDR3 loop reads CASSLSGTGRHEQYV. The CDR3 DNA follows: TGTGCCAGCAGTTTATCCGGGACAGGGAGGCACGAGCAGTACGTC.

J is TRBJ2-7 and V is TRBV6-5; 9 positions match TRBD1. The V gene end was trimmed by 9 bases and the J gene end by 2 bases; junction bases not matched to a gene: 5. The CDR3 runs 13 residues. CDR1 and CDR2 (germline): MNHEY, SVGAGI. This CDR3 reads CASGQGTTYEQYF. The CDR3 bases are TGTGCCAGTGGACAGGGGACCACCTACGAGCAGTACTTC.

The rearrangement joins TRBV28 to TRBJ2-2, with 8 bases matching TRBD2. Germline CDR1 and CDR2: MDHEN and SYDVKM. The CDR3 runs 15 residues. Germline trimming cut 4 bases from V and 6 bases from J; bases unmatched to any gene: 7. The CDR3 region has the DNA TGTGCCAGCAGTTGGTTAGCGGGGTTCGCCGGGGAGCTGTTTTTT. It yields the protein CASSWLAGFAGELFF.

The CDR3 here is CSVETGLGEKLFF. The CDR3 DNA reads TGCAGCGTTGAGACAGGGTTGGGTGAAAAACTGTTTTTT. The gene calls are TRBV29-1 and TRBJ1-4; 7 nucleotides agree with TRBD1. The CDR3 covers 13 residues. Trimming took 3 bases from V and 7 from J; bases not matched to a gene: 5. Germline V gene lookup returns CDR1 SQVTM and CDR2 ANQGSEA.

The chain couples TRBV7-3 to TRBJ2-1; 10 bases map to TRBD2. J lost 6 bases, V lost 7 bases, and 0 bases had no gene match. CDR3 size: 12 residues. Germline loops: CDR1 SGHTA, CDR2 FQGTGA. The CDR3: CASTSGSNEQFF. As DNA, the CDR3 is TGTGCCAGCACTAGCGGGAGCAATGAGCAGTTCTTC.

In this sample, this clone turned up once. The genes are TRBV5-5 and TRBJ1-5, with D possibly being TRBD1 (5 bases). With 4 bases removed from V and 7 bases from J, the gap between germline ends came to 12 bases. The germline gives CDR1 SGHKS, CDR2 YYEKEE (reference sequence). The CDR3 runs to 13 residues. CDR3 sequence reads: CASSIRESQPQHF. The CDR3 region has the DNA TGTGCCAGCAGCATCAGGGAAAGCCAGCCCCAGCATTTT.

This rearrangement joins TRBV28 to TRBJ1-5; D is undetermined. This CDR3 is 14 amino acids long. V was cut by 2 bases and J by 5 bases, with 10 bases left in between. Germline V lookup: CDR1 MDHEN, CDR2 SYDVKM. As DNA, the CDR3 is TGTGCCAGCAGTTTAGGGCAGGAATATCAGCCCCAGCATTTT. Its translation: CASSLGQEYQPQHF.

V is TRBV6-6 and J is TRBJ2-1; 9 nucleotides match TRBD2. V trimming: 0 bases; J trimming: 8 bases; junction bases outside the gene matches: 8. The CDR3 is 16 residues long. CDR1 is MNHNY and CDR2 is SVGAGI in the germline V gene (reference sequence). CDR3 residues: CASSYSLAGGQDEQFF. DNA of the CDR3: TGTGCCAGCAGTTACTCGCTCGCGGGGGGGCAGGATGAGCAGTTCTTC.

This sequence joins TRBV3-1 (or the pseudogene TRBV3-2) and TRBJ2-5, with D perhaps matching TRBD1 (6 bases). There are 14 residues in the CDR3. In germline, CDR1 is LGHDT, CDR2 YNNKEL (reference sequence). V dropped 5 bases and J dropped 1 base, with 11 bases sitting between them. The CDR3 region is CASSTRGLQETQYF. Here the CDR3 DNA reads TGTGCCAGCAGCACCAGGGGTCTCCAAGAGACCCAGTACTTC.

The chain employs TRBV6-6 and TRBJ2-7; TRBD1 aligns across 7 bases. Germline CDR1 MNHNY, CDR2 SVGAGI (reference sequence). The V gene end was trimmed by 7 bases and the J gene end by 4 bases; junction bases not matched to a gene: 10. This CDR3 is built from 14 residues. The CDR3 nucleotides are TGTGCCAGCATTAGAGGCGAGGGGGCGTACGAGCAGTACGTC. This codes for CASIRGEGAYEQYV.